The 18 T cell receptor beta chains in this list originate from one sample, sequenced in a study of cytomegalovirus exposure and HLA in healthy donors (TCRdb year 2017). Library generation was performed with the immunoSEQ multiplex PCR assay. The multiplex PCR relied on a mix of 60 forward primers for TCR Vbeta segments and 13 reverse primers for TCR Jbeta segments. TCRdb mirrors the immuneACCESS table, restricted to in-frame sequences. Some clones are absent from its copies; in checked studies, under half trace to an unresolved V gene, and the reason for the others is unknown. This sample has over 65,000 clones in its table, and approximately 79% of those were observed once. Of the sample, about an eighth falls within the top ten clones. Sample: PBMCs. The receptors originated from a human donor in good health.

The chain joins TRBV18 to TRBJ2-7; 11 bases are a match to TRBD2. CDR1 and CDR2 (germline): KGHSH, LQKENI. The CDR3 is 16 amino acids. The V segment lost 5 bases and the J segment 3 bases; nucleotides outside the gene matches: 9. This chain's CDR3 is CASSSGGTSGLYEQYF. The CDR3 bases are TGTGCCAGCTCATCGGGCGGGACTAGCGGCCTCTACGAGCAGTACTTC.

The V and J genes are TRBV4-3 and TRBJ2-1; 7 nucleotides line up with TRBD2. The CDR3 spans 18 residues. Germline V CDR1 and CDR2: LGHNA, YSLEER. Unmatched junction bases numbered 16, after V lost 0 bases and J lost 8 bases. The CDR3 DNA reads as TGCGCCAGCAGCCAAGAACCCCCGGGGGGTGTTATAGTCGATGAGCAGTTCTTC. It yields the protein CASSQEPPGGVIVDEQFF.

This chain links TRBV7-2 with TRBJ2-3; unclear D gene. The germline V gene encodes CDR1 SGHTA and CDR2 FQGNSA. V gave up 2 bases and J gave up 3 bases, with 3 bases separating them. The CDR3 has 12 residues. The CDR3 DNA sequence: TGTGCCAGCAGCTTATTAACAGATACGCAGTATTTT. Translated: CASSLLTDTQYF.

This clone showed up just once. The chain recombines TRBV5-4 with TRBJ2-3; TRBD1 matches 11 bases. From germline, CDR1 is SGHNT and CDR2 YYREEE (reference sequence). The CDR3 is made up of 15 amino acids. Unmatched junction bases numbered 4, after V lost 3 bases and J lost 4 bases. In DNA form, the CDR3 reads TGTGCCAGCAGCTCGGACAGGGGGCGCGCAGATACGCAGTATTTT. As protein: CASSSDRGRADTQYF.

The chain carries TRBV30 and TRBJ1-2; D is unclear. Germline CDR1 reads GTSNPN; CDR2 reads SVGIG (reference sequence). Trimming shortened V by 3 bases and J by 2 bases, and 13 bases separated the two germline ends. The CDR3 runs 14 residues. The CDR3 reads CAWRGWTGNYGYTF. The CDR3 nucleotides read TGTGCCTGGAGGGGGTGGACGGGAAACTATGGCTACACCTTC.

The V call is TRBV7-8, the J call TRBJ2-7; TRBD1 aligns across 7 bases. This CDR3 contains 15 residues. J lost 0 bases, V lost 6 bases, and 8 bases had no gene match. Per germline, CDR1 SGHVS and CDR2 FQNEAQ. CDR3 sequence: CASRLAQGPSYEQYF. CDR3 DNA: TGTGCCAGCAGATTGGCACAGGGGCCCTCCTACGAGCAGTACTTC.

The chain has TRBV19 and TRBJ2-3, with D uncertain. CDR1 is LNHDA, CDR2 SQIVND, per germline (reference sequence). Trimming left V 1 base short and J 0 bases short, with 5 bases between. This CDR3 region has 14 residues. The CDR3 DNA is TGTGCCAGTAGTATAGGACTGAGCACAGATACGCAGTATTTT. This translates into CASSIGLSTDTQYF.

The chain joins TRBV6-5 to TRBJ2-1, with 7 bases matching TRBD2. From germline, CDR1 is MNHEY and CDR2 SVGAGI. This CDR3 spans 16 amino acids. The J segment lost 1 base and the V segment lost 3 bases, leaving 6 bases of the junction unmatched. The chain's CDR3 is CASSYLSGGSYNEQFF. In DNA, the CDR3 is TGTGCCAGCAGTTATCTCTCGGGGGGATCCTACAATGAGCAGTTCTTC.

The chain carries TRBV6-6 and TRBJ1-1; 11 positions agree with TRBD1. Germline trimming cut 2 bases from V and 3 bases from J; bases unmatched to any gene: 5. Germline V lookup: CDR1 MNHNY, CDR2 SVGAGI (reference sequence). This CDR3 region has 16 residues. DNA for the CDR3: TGTGCCAGCAGTTACGGGACAGGGGGAGGATACACTGAAGCTTTCTTT. The encoded protein is CASSYGTGGGYTEAFF.

The CDR3 sequence: CASSLEGRDGYTF. In nucleotides, the CDR3 is TGTGCCAGCAGTTTGGAGGGGCGCGATGGCTACACCTTC. The chain recombines TRBV28 with TRBJ1-2; D is possibly TRBD1 (5 bases). The CDR3 is 13 residues long. Germline CDR1 and CDR2: MDHEN and SYDVKM. Trimming left V 3 bases short and J 6 bases short, with 11 bases between.

On this clone itself: The sample contains more than one DNA sequence encoding this CDR3. CDR3 sequence: CASSEGHNEQFF. Here the CDR3 DNA reads TGTGCCAGCAGTGAGGGCCACAATGAGCAGTTCTTC. This chain uses TRBV25-1 with TRBJ2-1; D is undetermined. V shed 3 bases and J shed 5 bases, with 5 bases lying between them. Looked up from germline, CDR1 is MGHDK and CDR2 is SYGVNS. The CDR3 runs 12 residues. Filled out from reference TRBV25-1 and TRBJ2-1, the complete variable domain reads EADIYQTPRYLVIGTGKKITLECSQTMGHDKMYWYQQDPGMELHLIHYSYGVNSTEKGDLSSESTVSRIRTEHFPLTLESARPSHTSQYLCASSEGHNEQFFGPGTRLTVL.

V and J are TRBV7-8 and TRBJ1-3; 8 bases align to TRBD1. Germline loops: CDR1 SGHVS, CDR2 FQNEAQ. This CDR3 spans 15 amino acids. J gave up 4 bases and V 1 base, and 3 bases lay outside the gene matches. The CDR3: CASSLGQGSGNTIYF. CDR3 sequence (DNA): TGTGCCAGCAGCTTAGGACAGGGGTCCGGAAACACCATATATTTT. The entire variable domain, with the rest obtained from reference TRBV7-8 and TRBJ1-3, is as follows: GAGVSQSPRYKVAKRGQDVALRCDPISGHVSLFWYQQALGQGPEFLTYFQNEAQLDKSGLPSDRFFAERPEGSVSTLKIQRTQQEDSAVYLCASSLGQGSGNTIYFGEGSWLTVV.

A note on this clone: At one end, the junction sequence differs from germline, possibly due to a read error. The V gene is TRBV5-5, the J gene TRBJ1-2; no firm D call. The CDR3 spans 13 residues. CDR1 is SGHKS, CDR2 YYEKEE, per germline (reference sequence). This chain's CDR3 is CASSLAVGYGYPF. In DNA, the CDR3 is TGTGCCAGCAGCTTGGCGGTGGGCTATGGCTACCCCTTC.

The chain links TRBV5-1 to TRBJ2-3, with TRBD2 as a possible D gene (6 bases). CDR1 is SGHRS and CDR2 is YFSETQ in the germline V gene. V was clipped by 5 bases and J by 0 bases, with 10 bases between them. The CDR3 sequence is 14 residues long. The CDR3 here is CASRRGTSTDTQYF. DNA of the CDR3: TGCGCCAGCAGGCGGGGAACTAGCACAGATACGCAGTATTTT. Together with reference TRBV5-1 and TRBJ2-3, the CDR3 gives the full variable domain: KAGVTQTPRYLIKTRGQQVTLSCSPISGHRSVSWYQQTPGQGLQFLFEYFSETQRNKGNFPGRFSGRQFSNSRSEMNVSTLELGDSALYLCASRRGTSTDTQYFGPGTRLTVL.

The chain couples TRBV15 to TRBJ2-3; TRBD2 aligns across 11 bases. CDR1 and CDR2 from the germline V gene are LNHNV and YYDKDF (reference sequence). The junction had 10 bases not matched to a gene; V was cut back by 7 bases and J by 7 bases. The CDR3 totals 15 residues. The CDR3 nucleotides are TGTGCCACCACCCCTAGCGGGGGGTTAAAGAATACGCAGTATTTT. As protein: CATTPSGGLKNTQYF. Variable domain in full (rest from reference TRBV15 and TRBJ2-3): DAMVIQNPRYQVTQFGKPVTLSCSQTLNHNVMYWYQQKSSQAPKLLFHYYDKDFNNEADTPDNFQSRRPNTSFCFLDIRSPGLGDTAMYLCATTPSGGLKNTQYFGPGTRLTVL.

This clone has a handful of counts. The chain couples TRBV6-6 to TRBJ1-3, with D hard to call. There are 11 residues in the CDR3. The germline V gene has CDR1 MNHNY and CDR2 SVGAGI (reference sequence). Deletions cut 7 bases from V and 4 bases from J, with 5 bases between. CDR3 protein: CASTQGNTIYF. Here the CDR3 DNA reads TGTGCCAGCACACAGGGAAACACCATATATTTT.

The DNA for the CDR3 is TGCAGCGTTTGGGACAGGCTGAACTACGAGCAGTACTTC. Its protein product is CSVWDRLNYEQYF. The chain combines TRBV29-1 with TRBJ2-7; 8 bases are shared with TRBD1. Germline CDR1 reads SQVTM; CDR2 reads ANQGSEA. V lost 5 bases, J lost 3 bases, and 6 bases stayed unmatched. The CDR3 is made up of 13 amino acids.

The chain carries TRBV27 and TRBJ1-3; 7 nucleotides match TRBD1. V shed 6 bases, J shed 2 bases, and the junction held 7 bases outside the gene matches. CDR1 and CDR2 from the germline V gene are MNHEY and SMNVEV (reference sequence). CDR3 length: 15 residues. The CDR3 bases are TGTGCCAGCAGCTCGAACAGGGGAGCTGGAAACACCATATATTTT. Residues: CASSSNRGAGNTIYF.